What follows are 18 T cell receptor beta chains derived from one specimen sequenced in a study of preoperative IRX-2 immunotherapy in early breast cancer. Measured with immunoSEQ multiplex PCR; TCRdb has only the in-frame clones, and not every one. Of 20,000 to 30,000 clones listed, about three quarters were seen once; the top ten hold 6.8%. The sample's treatment: preoperative locoregional IRX-2 cytokine immunotherapy. The specimen was lymph node tissue, collected after IRX-2 immunotherapy. The receptor set was obtained from a human donor with breast cancer.

This clone was found a few times. Here the CDR3 DNA reads TGTGCCAGCTCCCTAGAGGCGAACACCGGGGAGCTGTTTTTT. Its protein product is CASSLEANTGELFF. The genes are TRBV11-3 and TRBJ2-2, with D uncertain. Germline lookup yields CDR1 SGHNT and CDR2 YENEEA. The CDR3 contains 14 residues. V gave up 8 bases and J gave up 0 bases, with 10 bases separating them.

The CDR3 spells CASSPREKLFF. Here the CDR3 DNA reads TGTGCCAGCAGCCCTAGGGAAAAACTGTTTTTT. This rearrangement joins TRBV6-4 to TRBJ1-4; D gene ambiguous. CDR1 and CDR2 from the germline V gene are MRHNA and SNTAGT. V dropped 6 bases and J dropped 8 bases, with 7 bases sitting between them. The CDR3 runs 11 residues.

The chain uses TRBV28 and TRBJ1-2; maybe TRBD1 (5 bases). The CDR3 has 13 amino acids. V was clipped by 6 bases and J by 8 bases, with 16 bases between them. CDR1 is MDHEN and CDR2 is SYDVKM in the germline V gene. CDR3 sequence: CASSRRQTWGYTF. DNA of the CDR3: TGTGCCAGCAGCCGCAGACAGACCTGGGGCTACACCTTC.

The CDR3: CASSFEGERGETQYF. CDR3 bases: TGCGCCAGCAGCTTTGAGGGGGAGAGGGGGGAGACCCAGTACTTC. The chain links TRBV5-1 to TRBJ2-5; a possible D gene is TRBD1 (6 bases). Trimming cost V 2 bases and J 5 bases, with 16 bases left between them. CDR1 is SGHRS, CDR2 YFSETQ, per germline. This CDR3 region has 15 residues.

The chain links TRBV9 to TRBJ2-3, with 12 bases identical to TRBD2. The J segment lost 3 bases and the V segment lost 0 bases, leaving 14 bases of the junction unmatched. CDR3 length: 20 residues. From germline, CDR1 is SGDLS and CDR2 YYNGEE. In nucleotides, the CDR3 is TGTGCCAGCAGCGTAGCCACGACTAGCGGGAGAGCAGCCTGGACAGATACGCAGTATTTT. It encodes CASSVATTSGRAAWTDTQYF.

The chain recombines TRBV11-3 with TRBJ2-1; 12 bases agree with TRBD2. The CDR3 loop spans 17 amino acids. V was pared by 2 bases and J by 5 bases, with 7 bases of the junction left unmatched. The germline gives CDR1 SGHNT, CDR2 YENEEA. In DNA form, the CDR3 reads TGTGCCAGCAGCTTACTAGCGGGAGGGGTGTTCCACAATGAGCAGTTCTTC. Its protein product is CASSLLAGGVFHNEQFF.

This clone was found a few times. The rearrangement links TRBV6-8 to TRBJ2-5; the D gene is possibly TRBD2 (6 bases). Per the germline V gene, CDR1 is MNHGY and CDR2 is SAAAGT. Trimming cost V 7 bases and J 1 base, with 16 bases left between them. The CDR3 length is 15 residues. The chain's CDR3 is CASTSGRGIQETQYF. The CDR3 DNA reads as TGTGCCAGCACTTCGGGACGGGGGATCCAAGAGACCCAGTACTTC.

The chain uses TRBV6-8 and TRBJ1-4; D might be TRBD1 (5 bases). Looked up from germline, CDR1 is MNHGY and CDR2 is SAAAGT. The ends were cut back, 4 bases at V and 4 bases at J, with 10 bases in the middle. The CDR3 has 14 amino acids. The CDR3 is CASSFRAVNEKLFF. In nucleotides, the CDR3 is TGTGCCAGCAGTTTCAGGGCGGTTAATGAAAAACTGTTTTTT.

This chain links TRBV4-2 with TRBJ2-2, with 8 nucleotides matching TRBD1. Germline loops: CDR1 LGHNA, CDR2 YNFKEQ. CDR3 length: 14 amino acids. V shed 10 bases and J 4 bases; nucleotides not matched to a gene: 8. CDR3 in DNA: TGTGCCACGGCGGGACAGGTGTCCACCGGGGAGCTGTTTTTT. Translation: CATAGQVSTGELFF.

About this clone: At least one base is unread or ambiguous, so its residue appears as X. The V call is TRBV28, the J call TRBJ2-1; D may be TRBD1 (6 bases). The V and J ends lost 6 bases and 4 bases respectively, with 19 bases between them. The CDR3 length is 16 residues. CDR1 and CDR2 (germline): MDHEN, SYDVKM. CDR3 amino acids: CASRTXGLQGYNEQFF. As DNA, the CDR3 is TGTGCCAGCAGAACCGRGGGGTTACAGGGTTACAATGAGCAGTTCTTC.

V gene TRBV14 combines with J gene TRBJ1-2; 8 nucleotides line up with TRBD1. Germline V gene data show CDR1 as SGHDN and CDR2 as FVKESK. The CDR3 sequence is 14 residues long. V was pared by 1 base and J by 8 bases, with 6 bases of the junction left unmatched. The CDR3 DNA is TGTGCCAGCAGCCAAGCTGGGACAGGACGCGGCTACACCTTC. Its translation is CASSQAGTGRGYTF.

This rearrangement joins TRBV11-3 to TRBJ1-2; D unresolved. CDR3 size: 14 residues. Germline CDR1 SGHNT, CDR2 YENEEA. Trimming left V 4 bases short and J 6 bases short, with 15 bases between. For the CDR3, the DNA is TGTGCCAGCAGCTCGGGCACGGGGTACAATGGCTACACCTTC. It specifies CASSSGTGYNGYTF.

The V call is TRBV10-2, the J call TRBJ1-4, with 10 bases matching TRBD1. From germline, CDR1 is WSHSY and CDR2 SAAADI. The CDR3 is made up of 14 amino acids. Trimming removed 7 bases from V and 7 bases from J; junction bases left unmatched: 6. The CDR3 sequence is CASKDRGGSEKLFF. CDR3 coding DNA: TGCGCCAGCAAGGACAGGGGGGGAAGTGAAAAACTGTTTTTT.

This clone was detected only a few times. The chain joins TRBV19 to TRBJ2-7, with D perhaps given as TRBD1 or TRBD2 (5 bases each). The CDR3 covers 12 residues. Germline assignment: CDR1 LNHDA and CDR2 SQIVND (reference sequence). V gave up 10 bases and J gave up 4 bases, with 14 bases separating them. CDR3 nucleotides: TGTGCCACTAGGGGAGCAAGTTACGAGCAGTACTTC. Protein product: CATRGASYEQYF.

V is TRBV19 and J is TRBJ1-1; D remains unclear. V dropped 6 bases and J dropped 4 bases, with 15 bases sitting between them. This CDR3 has 14 residues. Germline V lookup: CDR1 LNHDA, CDR2 SQIVND (reference sequence). CDR3 coding DNA: TGTGCCAGTAGCAACGACCGAGGGCTCACTGAAGCTTTCTTT. It translates to CASSNDRGLTEAFF. The full variable domain, rest sourced from reference TRBV19 and TRBJ1-1, is DGGITQSPKYLFRKEGQNVTLSCEQNLNHDAMYWYRQDPGQGLRLIYYSQIVNDFQKGDIAEGYSVSREKKESFPLTVTSAQKNPTAFYLCASSNDRGLTEAFFGQGTRLTVV.

The gene calls are TRBV28 and TRBJ2-7; 8 nucleotides line up with TRBD1. The junction had 15 bases not matched to a gene; V was cut back by 3 bases and J by 5 bases. Looked up from germline, CDR1 is MDHEN and CDR2 is SYDVKM. The CDR3 length is 17 residues. The CDR3 DNA reads TGTGCCAGCAGTTTCTTTAAGGGGCAGGGGGCTATGAACGAGCAGTACTTC. Translating gives CASSFFKGQGAMNEQYF.

This clone was seen more than once but under ten times. The chain links TRBV5-1 to TRBJ2-1, with a weak D call TRBD2 (6 bases). V was pared by 0 bases and J by 10 bases, with 14 bases between. The CDR3 sequence is 14 residues long. Germline V gives CDR1 SGHRS, CDR2 YFSETQ. CDR3 protein: CASSLGLEGGEQFF. The CDR3 coding sequence is TGCGCCAGCAGCTTGGGACTAGAAGGAGGCGAGCAGTTCTTC.

The chain uses TRBV28 and TRBJ1-2; D is possibly TRBD1 (6 bases). The CDR3 is made up of 16 amino acids. Trimming took 5 bases from V and 2 from J, leaving 18 bases between them. Germline CDR1 is MDHEN and CDR2 is SYDVKM. CDR3 sequence: CASSPRPAGANYGYTF. The DNA for the CDR3 is TGTGCCAGCAGTCCTCGTCCCGCAGGGGCGAACTATGGCTACACCTTC.